Listed below are T cell receptor beta chains from one sample, sequenced in a study of blood T cell repertoires in COVID-19. TCRdb's copy holds only in-frame clones and misses some; the assay was immunoSEQ multiplex PCR. Of about 360,000 clones listed, 88% are singletons. Sequenced sample: PBMCs or T cells enriched from blood (not recorded which). The source of these receptors is a woman in her forties with acute COVID-19. Both conserved end residues are part of each CDR3. The D gene is left open where the match is weak. Clone size is given for some rows only: seen once, a few or many times, or a class if the clone is expanded.

CDR3aa: CASSLGNRVGTEAFF
CDR3nt: TGTGCCAGCAGCTTGGGGAACAGGGTGGGCACTGAAGCTTTCTTT
abundance: -
d_gene: -
j_gene: TRBJ1-1
v_gene: TRBV5-4

CDR3aa: CAISARSSYNSPLHF
CDR3nt: TGTGCCATCAGTGCGAGAAGTTCCTATAATTCACCCCTCCACTTT
abundance: -
d_gene: -
j_gene: TRBJ1-6
v_gene: TRBV10-3

CDR3aa: CASSIVTGTGRIGELFF
CDR3nt: TGTGCCAGTAGTATAGTGACCGGGACAGGGAGGATCGGGGAGCTGTTTTTT
abundance: -
d_gene: TRBD1
j_gene: TRBJ2-2
v_gene: TRBV19

CDR3aa: CATSDPHRGGYTF
CDR3nt: TGTGCCACCAGTGATCCACACAGGGGTGGCTACACCTTC
abundance: -
d_gene: TRBD1
j_gene: TRBJ1-2
v_gene: TRBV24-1

CDR3aa: CASSVTGYTEAFF
CDR3nt: TGCGCCAGCAGCGTAACAGGGTACACTGAAGCTTTCTTT
abundance: -
d_gene: -
j_gene: TRBJ1-1
v_gene: TRBV5-1

CDR3aa: CASRWSDGGAINTEAFF
CDR3nt: TGTGCCAGTAGGTGGTCGGACGGGGGGGCTATAAACACTGAAGCTTTCTTT
abundance: -
d_gene: -
j_gene: TRBJ1-1
v_gene: TRBV19

CDR3aa: CAFSGLAGVIDTQYF
CDR3nt: TGTGCCTTTTCAGGGCTAGCGGGGGTAATCGATACGCAGTATTTT
abundance: -
d_gene: TRBD2
j_gene: TRBJ2-3
v_gene: TRBV30

CDR3aa: CASSPRQKNTEAFF
CDR3nt: TGTGCCAGCAGCCCACGACAGAAAAACACTGAAGCTTTCTTT
abundance: -
d_gene: -
j_gene: TRBJ1-1
v_gene: TRBV5-4

CDR3aa: CAWSTHRAGADTQYF
CDR3nt: TGTGCCTGGAGTACCCACAGGGCGGGAGCAGATACGCAGTATTTT
abundance: once
d_gene: -
j_gene: TRBJ2-3
v_gene: TRBV30

CDR3aa: CASSLVGTGSEKLFF
CDR3nt: TGTGCCAGCAGTTTGGTGGGGACAGGAAGCGAAAAACTGTTTTTT
abundance: -
d_gene: TRBD1
j_gene: TRBJ1-4
v_gene: TRBV27

CDR3aa: CASSIQATNYGYTF
CDR3nt: TGTGCCAGCAGCATTCAGGCCACTAACTATGGCTACACCTTC
abundance: -
d_gene: -
j_gene: TRBJ1-2
v_gene: TRBV7-2

CDR3aa: CASRGDRDRVYEQYF
CDR3nt: TGTGCCAGCAGGGGGGACCGGGACAGGGTCTACGAGCAGTACTTC
abundance: -
d_gene: TRBD1
j_gene: TRBJ2-7
v_gene: TRBV5-8

CDR3aa: CASSLAGRDGADTQYF
CDR3nt: TGTGCCAGCAGCTTAGCGGGCAGGGATGGGGCAGATACGCAGTATTTT
abundance: once
d_gene: -
j_gene: TRBJ2-3
v_gene: TRBV7-9

CDR3aa: CASSLIRGGNYGYTF
CDR3nt: TGTGCCAGCAGCTTAATCAGGGGCGGGAACTATGGCTACACCTTC
abundance: -
d_gene: -
j_gene: TRBJ1-2
v_gene: TRBV5-6